The 9 T cell receptor beta chains below come from one sample, sequenced in a study of T cells after yellow fever vaccination. A single record per CDR3 protein comes from TCRdb applying MiXCR to the 5' RACE reads. This sample has around 310,000 distinct CDR3 sequences, with over 3.5% found just once. The sequences come from PBMCs, collected 15 days after the yellow fever booster vaccination. The source of these receptors is a man aged 18-30 years who received the YFV17D yellow fever vaccine.

This clonotype was seen repeatedly, ten times or more. The gene calls are TRBV5-1 and TRBJ2-1; weak D call: TRBD2 (6 bases). Germline V lookup: CDR1 SGHRS, CDR2 YFSETQ. Trimming stripped 6 bases from V and 4 bases from J, with 14 bases between. This CDR3 spans 14 amino acids. The CDR3 DNA reads as TGCGCCAGCACGGGGGAAGCGGCGTACAATGAGCAGTTCTTC. This encodes CASTGEAAYNEQFF.

This chain connects TRBV7-9 to TRBJ2-2; 8 nucleotides match TRBD1. This CDR3 is 17 amino acids long. Germline V gene lookup returns CDR1 SEHNR and CDR2 FQNEAQ (reference sequence). The V segment lost 5 bases and the J segment 1 base; nucleotides outside the gene matches: 9. The CDR3 loop is CASSPTTGTGNTGELFF. CDR3 nucleotide sequence: TGTGCCAGCAGCCCGACTACCGGGACAGGGAACACCGGGGAGCTGTTTTTT.

Only a few counts were recorded for this clonotype. The chain couples TRBV7-2 to TRBJ2-5, with D hard to call. V lost 0 bases to trimming and J lost 5 bases, with 7 bases between them. CDR3 size: 13 residues. CDR1 and CDR2 (germline): SGHTA, FQGNSA. The chain's CDR3 is CASSLAWWETQYF. CDR3 DNA sequence: TGTGCCAGCAGCTTAGCGTGGTGGGAGACCCAGTACTTC.

This clonotype was recorded at least ten times. V and J are TRBV6-2 or TRBV6-3 and TRBJ2-7; D uncertain. The V end lost 6 bases, the J end lost 0 bases, and 9 bases lay between the germline ends. The CDR3 runs to 13 residues. Germline loops: CDR1 MNHEY, CDR2 SVGEGT. Written as DNA, the CDR3 is TGTGCCAGCAGCGATGATTCCTCCTACGAGCAGTACTTC. Translating gives CASSDDSSYEQYF.

A single count supports this clonotype. A single base separates this from a much larger clone, so it may be a read error. V usage is TRBV7-6 and J usage is TRBJ2-7; 9 positions match TRBD1. Germline CDR1 is SGHVS and CDR2 is FNYEAQ. The CDR3 runs 13 residues. The CDR3 nucleotides read TGTGACAGCAGCGCCCGGGACAGGGAGAAGCAGTACTTC. Translation: CDSSARDREKQYF.

The rearrangement joins TRBV3-1 to TRBJ1-5; D not resolved. The germline V gene has CDR1 LGHDT and CDR2 YNNKEL (reference sequence). V dropped 1 base and J dropped 0 bases, with 4 bases sitting between them. The length of the CDR3 is 14 residues. The CDR3 sequence is CASSQANSNQPQHF. The CDR3 bases are TGTGCCAGCAGCCAAGCCAATAGCAATCAGCCCCAGCATTTT.

This clonotype was recorded at least ten times. The chain employs TRBV7-9 and TRBJ2-2, with a possible D match to TRBD2 (6 bases). V shed 5 bases and J shed 7 bases, with 17 bases lying between them. The CDR3 covers 15 residues. Germline V gives CDR1 SEHNR, CDR2 FQNEAQ (reference sequence). CDR3 residues: CASSPLASEVGELFF. CDR3 nucleotides: TGTGCCAGCAGCCCTTTGGCTAGCGAGGTCGGGGAGCTGTTTTTT.

Ten or more counts support this clonotype. The chain recombines TRBV7-3 with TRBJ2-5; TRBD2 agrees at 7 bases. The V gene's germline CDR1 is SGHTA and CDR2 FQGTGA. V lost 2 bases, J lost 3 bases, and 12 bases stayed unmatched. The CDR3 consists of 17 residues. The CDR3 loop reads CASSLLSRLAVEETQYF. The CDR3 nucleotides read TGTGCCAGCAGCTTACTAAGTCGTCTAGCGGTAGAAGAGACCCAGTACTTC.

The chain is built from TRBV9 and TRBJ1-1; 10 nucleotides match TRBD1. The ends lost 3 bases at V and 6 bases at J; junction bases unmatched: 2. Looked up from germline, CDR1 is SGDLS and CDR2 is YYNGEE. The CDR3 spans 13 residues. CDR3 coding DNA: TGTGCCAGCAGCGGACAGGGGGCATCTGAAGCTTTCTTT. This translates into CASSGQGASEAFF.